These 26 T cell receptor beta chains were sequenced from one sample in a study of monozygotic twins with inflammatory bowel disease. No DNA is given; TCRdb re-called the 5' RACE reads and lists each CDR3 protein once. In total, the table holds roughly 120,000 distinct CDR3 sequences. Sequenced: blood. These receptors originate from a human donor with ulcerative colitis or Crohn's disease, or a healthy co-twin of an affected twin (not recorded which).

The V call is TRBV12-3 or TRBV12-4, the J call TRBJ1-3. The CDR3 extends over 13 amino acids. The CDR3 here is CASSLGLWYTIYF.

The chain uses TRBV20-1 and TRBJ2-7; the TCRdb D gene call, TRBD1, has no DNA to confirm it. Germline CDR1 and CDR2: DFQATT and SNEGSKA (reference sequence). CDR3 length: 11 residues. The CDR3 sequence: CSSTGSGEQYF.

This sequence joins TRBV5-1 and TRBJ2-7. Germline CDR1 and CDR2: SGHRS and YFSETQ. This CDR3 has 14 residues. The CDR3 loop reads CASSLRQEPYEQYF.

The V and J genes are TRBV18 and TRBJ2-5. CDR3 length equals 12 residues. Germline CDR1 and CDR2: KGHSH and LQKENI. This CDR3 reads CASSPDQETQYF.

This rearrangement joins TRBV5-4 to TRBJ2-5. This CDR3 region has 12 residues. CDR1 is SGHNT, CDR2 YYREEE, per germline (reference sequence). The CDR3 loop is CASSPDRETQYF.

This chain uses TRBV7-2 with TRBJ2-2. Germline V gene lookup returns CDR1 SGHTA and CDR2 FQGNSA. CDR3 size: 13 residues. The CDR3 sequence is CASSFSGTGELFF.

The V call is TRBV5-1, the J call TRBJ2-1. The CDR3 is 13 amino acids. Germline loops: CDR1 SGHRS, CDR2 YFSETQ. CDR3 loop: CASSLGSGDEQFF.

The gene calls are TRBV24-1 and TRBJ2-1; TCRdb lists TRBD1, though no DNA is available to test this call. CDR3 length equals 15 residues. CDR1 and CDR2 from the germline V gene are KGHDR and SFDVKD. This CDR3 reads CATSDFGGAGNEQFF.

The chain couples TRBV19 to TRBJ2-1; TCRdb's assignment of TRBD1 cannot be checked, as there is no DNA. The germline CDR1 and CDR2 sequences are LNHDA and SQIVND (reference sequence). This CDR3 has 16 amino acids. This chain's CDR3 is CASTFGGWGAYNEQFF.

The chain has TRBV4-1 and TRBJ2-2; as DNA is missing, the TRBD2 call by TCRdb cannot be tested. Germline loops: CDR1 MGHRA, CDR2 YSYEKL. CDR3 length equals 17 residues. The CDR3 reads CASSQAGLAGNTGELFF.

The V call is TRBV7-2, the J call TRBJ2-4. The CDR3 is 14 residues long. Germline CDR1 is SGHTA and CDR2 is FQGNSA. CDR3 sequence reads: CASSERTQGNIQYF. The full variable domain, its missing parts supplied by reference TRBV7-2 and TRBJ2-4, is GAGVSQSPSNKVTEKGKDVELRCDPISGHTALYWYRQSLGQGLEFLIYFQGNSAPDKSGLPSDRFSAERTGGSVSTLTIQRTQQEDSAVYLCASSERTQGNIQYFGAGTRLSVL.

The V call is TRBV24-1, the J call TRBJ1-4; no DNA is available, so the TRBD1 call from TCRdb remains unchecked. The CDR3 length is 15 residues. The germline gives CDR1 KGHDR, CDR2 SFDVKD. CDR3 amino acids: CATSGLDRGSEKLFF.

The chain recombines TRBV7-2 with TRBJ2-3; TCRdb's D call of TRBD2 is untestable without DNA. The V gene's germline CDR1 is SGHTA and CDR2 FQGNSA. The CDR3 is 14 residues long. This CDR3 is CASSLGSGLVEEYF.

This chain joins TRBV6-5 and TRBJ2-7; the D gene TCRdb calls, TRBD1, cannot be checked with no DNA. This CDR3 has 15 residues. Germline V CDR1 and CDR2: MNHEY, SVGAGI. The CDR3 sequence: CASSYSRGDGGEQYF.

The chain links TRBV9 to TRBJ1-2; TCRdb selects TRBD1, and the lack of DNA leaves this call unchecked. Germline V CDR1 and CDR2: SGDLS, YYNGEE. This CDR3 contains 16 residues. CDR3 residues: CASSVGSGQGASGYTF.

The chain joins TRBV5-4 to TRBJ2-1; TCRdb returns TRBD2, unconfirmable since there is no DNA. The CDR3 extends over 17 amino acids. Per germline, CDR1 SGHNT and CDR2 YYREEE (reference sequence). This CDR3 reads CASSLGPVAGGYNEQFF.

The rearrangement joins TRBV28 to TRBJ2-4; the D call of TRBD1 rests on TCRdb alone, since no DNA is present to check it. This CDR3 has 13 residues. The V gene's germline CDR1 is MDHEN and CDR2 SYDVKM. The CDR3 loop reads CASSTGVENIQYF. Looking up the rest from reference TRBV28 and TRBJ2-4 gives the full variable domain: DVKVTQSSRYLVKRTGEKVFLECVQDMDHENMFWYRQDPGLGLRLIYFSYDVKMKEKGDIPEGYSVSREKKERFSLILESASTNQTSMYLCASSTGVENIQYFGAGTRLSVL.

This chain links TRBV4-1 with TRBJ1-2; TCRdb names TRBD1, which stays unverified in the absence of DNA. Per the germline V gene, CDR1 is MGHRA and CDR2 is YSYEKL. The CDR3 contains 17 residues. CDR3 sequence: CASSQDRTGGGRYGYTF.

The gene calls are TRBV9 and TRBJ2-3; TCRdb proposes TRBD2, but this gene call is untestable without DNA. The CDR3 has 14 residues. Germline loops: CDR1 SGDLS, CDR2 YYNGEE. CDR3 amino acids: CASSGTAFLDTQYF.

The chain employs TRBV11-2 and TRBJ1-2; with no DNA, the TCRdb D assignment of TRBD1 cannot be verified. This CDR3 contains 18 residues. The germline V gene encodes CDR1 SGHAT and CDR2 FQNNGV. The CDR3 loop reads CASSLVAGTGVLNYGYTF.

The chain joins TRBV6-5 to TRBJ2-5; TCRdb picks TRBD1, but there is no DNA to check that call. Germline CDR1 MNHEY, CDR2 SVGAGI. The CDR3 is 15 residues long. The chain's CDR3 is CASSYSFGGAETQYF.

V is TRBV7-9 and J is TRBJ1-5. CDR1 is SEHNR and CDR2 is FQNEAQ in the germline V gene (reference sequence). The length of the CDR3 is 15 residues. The CDR3 reads CASSLGDLGNQPQHF.

The chain uses TRBV11-2 and TRBJ2-3; TCRdb gives TRBD2 as the D gene, but with no DNA this cannot be confirmed. The CDR3 is 18 amino acids. In germline, CDR1 is SGHAT, CDR2 FQNNGV. The CDR3 reads CASSRVWGQAPSGDTQYF.

The J gene is TRBJ2-7, the V gene TRBV10-3; TCRdb outputs TRBD1, but without DNA this stays unchecked. Germline CDR1 ENHRY, CDR2 SYGVKD. The CDR3 has 14 residues. The CDR3 is CAISRPAPAYEQYF.

The chain links TRBV25-1 to TRBJ1-1; TCRdb's assignment of TRBD1 cannot be checked, as there is no DNA. The CDR3 covers 15 residues. Germline V gene sequence: CDR1 MGHDK, CDR2 SYGVNS. The CDR3 reads CASSELQDTYTEAFF.

This sequence joins TRBV12-3 or TRBV12-4 and TRBJ2-3; the TCRdb call, TRBD2, lacks DNA for checking. The CDR3 is 15 residues long. CDR3: CASSWTSGGGDTQYF.